These 29 T cell receptor beta chains were sequenced from one sample in a study of cytomegalovirus exposure and HLA in healthy donors. Vbeta (60) and Jbeta (13) primers were used in the PCR. The table came from immunoSEQ multiplex PCR; TCRdb's copy has only in-frame clones and leaves some out. This sample contains about 200,000 clones. Input material: PBMCs. Source of these receptors: a boy aged 10-17 years in good health and CMV-seronegative.

The chain uses TRBV6-5 and TRBJ2-3; 13 bases map to TRBD2. The CDR3 consists of 16 residues. Germline CDR1 MNHEY, CDR2 SVGAGI. The junction had 6 bases not matched to a gene; V was cut back by 3 bases and J by 6 bases. The DNA of the CDR3 is TGTGCCAGCAGTTATCTACTAGCGGGGGGGCCTGATACGCAGTATTTT. Its translation is CASSYLLAGGPDTQYF.

V and J are TRBV4-3 and TRBJ2-2, with D perhaps TRBD1 (5 bases). The V gene lost 1 base and the J gene lost 3 bases, with 15 bases spanning the gap. The CDR3 contains 17 residues. Germline-derived CDR1 and CDR2 are LGHNA and YSLEER. In DNA, the CDR3 is TGCGCCAGCAGCCAAGGAAAGTCAGGGAAGGACACCGGGGAGCTGTTTTTT. It translates to CASSQGKSGKDTGELFF.

The genes are TRBV5-1 and TRBJ2-1, with D perhaps matching TRBD2 (6 bases). Trimming left V 5 bases short and J 10 bases short, with 19 bases between. Per the germline V gene, CDR1 is SGHRS and CDR2 is YFSETQ. This CDR3 region has 14 residues. In DNA form, the CDR3 reads TGCGCCAGCAGAGGCGGGACGGGTCTGGGCGAGCAGTTCTTC. Residues: CASRGGTGLGEQFF.

V gene TRBV5-1 combines with J gene TRBJ1-4, with TRBD1 matching 9 bases. CDR1 SGHRS and CDR2 YFSETQ come from the germline V gene. CDR3 size: 13 residues. V dropped 7 bases and J dropped 6; count of bases not matched to a gene: 4. CDR3 coding DNA: TGCGCCAGCGGTCGACAGGGGGATGAAAAACTGTTTTTT. The encoded protein is CASGRQGDEKLFF. The full variable domain, with the rest looked up from reference TRBV5-1 and TRBJ1-4, is KAGVTQTPRYLIKTRGQQVTLSCSPISGHRSVSWYQQTPGQGLQFLFEYFSETQRNKGNFPGRFSGRQFSNSRSEMNVSTLELGDSALYLCASGRQGDEKLFFGSGTQLSVL.

Comment on this clone: Germline and junction disagree at one end, which may indicate a read error. The gene calls are TRBV11-2 and TRBJ1-6; 8 bases agree with TRBD1. CDR1 and CDR2 (germline): SGHAT, FQNNGV. CDR3 size: 15 residues. The CDR3 DNA sequence: TGTGCCAGCAGCTCTTTACAGGGGGTTAATCCACCCCTCCACTTT. This encodes CASSSLQGVNPPLHF.

The genes are TRBV7-3 and TRBJ2-3; 7 bases map to TRBD1. CDR1 and CDR2 from the germline V gene are SGHTA and FQGTGA. Unmatched junction bases numbered 2, after V lost 4 bases and J lost 1 base. The CDR3 runs 14 residues. CDR3 residues: CASSSGQGTDTQYF. DNA of the CDR3: TGTGCCAGCAGCTCAGGACAGGGCACAGATACGCAGTATTTT.

V and J are TRBV11-3 and TRBJ1-2; weak D call: TRBD1 (5 bases). Trimming removed 6 bases at V and 10 bases at J, with 18 bases between. CDR1 SGHNT and CDR2 YENEEA come from the germline V gene. The CDR3 totals 13 residues. The CDR3 DNA sequence: TGTGCCAGCAGGCCCATGGGGCAGTCTTACTACACCTTC. It is translated as CASRPMGQSYYTF.

The chain uses TRBV9 and TRBJ2-3; a weak D match, TRBD2 (6 bases). This CDR3 region has 16 residues. In germline, CDR1 is SGDLS, CDR2 YYNGEE. V was cut by 4 bases and J by 1 base, with 16 bases left in between. DNA of the CDR3: TGTGCCAGCAGCTCGTGGACCCGCGGGGGCACAGATACGCAGTATTTT. Amino acids: CASSSWTRGGTDTQYF.

This chain uses TRBV25-1 with TRBJ1-6; D gene uncertain. Looked up from germline, CDR1 is MGHDK and CDR2 is SYGVNS. The CDR3 length is 14 residues. V shed 1 base and J shed 8 bases, with 9 bases lying between them. CDR3 coding DNA: TGTGCCAGCAGTGAATTGAGGGTTTATTCACCCCTCCACTTT. Protein sequence: CASSELRVYSPLHF.

The V gene is TRBV5-5, the J gene TRBJ1-2, with D unresolved. V was clipped by 7 bases and J by 7 bases, with 17 bases between them. The CDR3 extends over 13 amino acids. Germline CDR1 is SGHKS and CDR2 is YYEKEE (reference sequence). CDR3 nucleotide sequence: TGTGCCAGCGGTGTTGTCACCCAGCGTGGCTACACCTTC. This gives the protein CASGVVTQRGYTF.

The chain's CDR3 is CASSEARGQYNEKLFF. DNA for the CDR3: TGTGCCAGCAGTGAAGCGAGGGGACAGTATAATGAAAAACTGTTTTTT. This sequence joins TRBV6-1 and TRBJ1-4; 7 nucleotides line up with TRBD1. Germline CDR1 is MNHNS and CDR2 is SASEGT. V trimming: 0 bases; J trimming: 4 bases; junction bases outside the gene matches: 5. The CDR3 spans 16 residues.

V gene TRBV11-2 combines with J gene TRBJ2-5; TRBD2 aligns across 14 bases. CDR1 is SGHAT, CDR2 FQNNGV, per germline. The V and J ends lost 5 bases and 2 bases, in that order; junction bases with no gene match: 13. The CDR3 is 19 residues long. CDR3 in amino acids: CASSRWQVGLAGVQETQYF. CDR3 in DNA: TGTGCCAGCAGCCGATGGCAGGTGGGACTAGCGGGGGTTCAAGAGACCCAGTACTTC.

This chain links TRBV27 with TRBJ2-3, with 10 bases fitting TRBD2. The ends lost 6 bases at V and 5 bases at J; junction bases unmatched: 8. This CDR3 spans 15 amino acids. Germline values: CDR1 MNHEY, CDR2 SMNVEV (reference sequence). The CDR3 DNA reads as TGTGCCAGCAGGTTAGCGGGGGGCGATCGAGATACGCAGTATTTT. It translates to CASRLAGGDRDTQYF.

J is TRBJ2-5 and V is TRBV11-2; 11 nucleotides align to TRBD2. Looked up from germline, CDR1 is SGHAT and CDR2 is FQNNGV. Trimming at V came to 5 bases and at J to 4 bases, leaving 9 bases not matched to a gene. The CDR3 covers 16 residues. The CDR3 nucleotides read TGTGCCAGCAGCACCCGTAGCGGGGGGGCCGGAGAGACCCAGTACTTC. It codes for CASSTRSGGAGETQYF. Filled out from reference TRBV11-2 and TRBJ2-5, the complete variable domain reads EAGVAQSPRYKIIEKRQSVAFWCNPISGHATLYWYQQILGQGPKLLIQFQNNGVVDDSQLPKDRFSAERLKGVDSTLKIQPAKLEDSAVYLCASSTRSGGAGETQYFGPGTRLLVL.

Details on this clone: Without the conserved terminal phenylalanine or tryptophan, this CDR3 likely stems from a read error. Because the CDR3's place on the DNA is in doubt, the DNA is left out and the CDR3 is given as listed by TCRdb. CDR3 region: CASSDDGGQGL. The chain joins TRBV7-3 to TRBJ1-3; TRBD1, as called in the table, went unchecked against the DNA. CDR1 and CDR2 from the germline V gene are SGHTA and FQGTGA. The CDR3 has 11 amino acids, counting both end residues.

The chain employs TRBV9 and TRBJ1-2; TRBD1 matches at 7 bases. The CDR3 has 16 amino acids. In germline, CDR1 is SGDLS, CDR2 YYNGEE. V was pared by 3 bases and J by 0 bases, with 8 bases of the junction left unmatched. The CDR3 region is CASSDTTGPSNYGYTF. For the CDR3, the DNA is TGTGCCAGCAGCGATACGACAGGGCCGTCTAACTATGGCTACACCTTC. The full variable domain, its missing parts supplied by reference TRBV9 and TRBJ1-2, is DSGVTQTPKHLITATGQRVTLRCSPRSGDLSVYWYQQSLDQGLQFLIQYYNGEERAKGNILERFSAQQFPDLHSELNLSSLELGDSALYFCASSDTTGPSNYGYTFGSGTRLTVV.

V and J are TRBV5-1 and TRBJ2-7; no clear D. The length of the CDR3 is 14 residues. Germline V gives CDR1 SGHRS, CDR2 YFSETQ. V was clipped by 0 bases and J by 1 base, with 8 bases between them. CDR3 protein: CASSLAPHSYEQYF. The CDR3 region has the DNA TGCGCCAGCAGCTTGGCCCCACATTCCTACGAGCAGTACTTC.

V and J are TRBV7-6 and TRBJ2-5; D call uncertain. CDR1 and CDR2 from the germline V gene are SGHVS and FNYEAQ. V lost 6 bases, J lost 0 bases, and 11 bases lay in between. The CDR3 has 14 amino acids. This CDR3 is CASSRAQYQETQYF. Written as DNA, the CDR3 is TGTGCCAGCAGTCGTGCCCAGTACCAAGAGACCCAGTACTTC.

The chain's CDR3 is CASSQWGQVNTEAFF. The CDR3 nucleotides read TGTGCCAGCAGCCAATGGGGCCAAGTGAACACTGAAGCTTTCTTT. The chain joins TRBV16 to TRBJ1-1; weak D call: TRBD1 (5 bases). Trimming took 1 base from V and 0 from J, leaving 9 bases between them. The CDR3 length is 15 residues. CDR1 and CDR2 (germline): KGHSY, FQNENV.

The gene calls are TRBV5-1 and TRBJ2-3, with D possibly TRBD1 on 7 matching bases. CDR3 length: 14 amino acids. Germline V lookup: CDR1 SGHRS, CDR2 YFSETQ. V was pared by 0 bases and J by 4 bases, with 9 bases between. CDR3 protein: CASSLARGADTQYF. In nucleotides, the CDR3 is TGCGCCAGCAGCTTGGCCAGGGGGGCAGATACGCAGTATTTT.

This sequence joins TRBV11-2 and TRBJ2-2, with D tentatively TRBD2 (5 bases). The germline V and J ends were trimmed by 5 bases and 0 bases, with 10 bases remaining between them. Germline V gene data show CDR1 as SGHAT and CDR2 as FQNNGV. There are 15 residues in the CDR3. This CDR3 reads CASSPSGTNTGELFF. CDR3 sequence (DNA): TGTGCCAGCAGCCCAAGCGGAACGAACACCGGGGAGCTGTTTTTT.

The genes are TRBV6-1 and TRBJ1-5; D perhaps matches TRBD1 (5 bases). The germline CDR1 and CDR2 sequences are MNHNS and SASEGT. V dropped 4 bases and J dropped 4 bases, with 23 bases sitting between them. This CDR3 is 18 amino acids long. This chain's CDR3 is CASSAFGSRAGENQPQHF. DNA for the CDR3: TGTGCCAGCAGTGCCTTCGGGTCCAGGGCGGGGGAAAATCAGCCCCAGCATTTT.

The rearrangement joins TRBV11-2 to TRBJ1-4; perhaps TRBD1 as D (5 bases). With 2 bases removed from V and 0 bases from J, the gap between germline ends came to 13 bases. The CDR3 runs 17 residues. Germline values: CDR1 SGHAT, CDR2 FQNNGV. CDR3 sequence (DNA): TGTGCCAGCAGCTTACGGGGGGGACGGTCAACTAATGAAAAACTGTTTTTT. Protein product: CASSLRGGRSTNEKLFF.

The chain uses TRBV18 and TRBJ1-1, with 9 bases that match TRBD1. This CDR3 is built from 15 residues. Germline V gene sequence: CDR1 KGHSH, CDR2 LQKENI. With V trimmed by 5 bases and J by 4 bases, 8 bases remained unmatched. The CDR3 coding sequence is TGTGCCAGCTCAGAAAGGACAGGGGAAGGCACTGAAGCTTTCTTT. Translated: CASSERTGEGTEAFF.

The J gene is TRBJ2-1, the V gene TRBV7-9; D unclear. Germline CDR1 is SEHNR and CDR2 is FQNEAQ (reference sequence). V gave up 7 bases and J gave up 6 bases, with 7 bases separating them. The CDR3 spans 11 residues. CDR3 DNA sequence: TGTGCCAGCACCCCCCTCAATGAGCAGTTCTTC. Its protein product is CASTPLNEQFF.

Written as DNA, the CDR3 is TGTGCCAGCAGTGAGGGCGGACAGGGGTCACCCCTCCACTTT. It encodes CASSEGGQGSPLHF. The chain couples TRBV6-1 to TRBJ1-6; TRBD1 matches at 9 bases. This CDR3 contains 14 residues. V lost 3 bases, J lost 10 bases, and 4 bases stayed unmatched. CDR1 and CDR2 (germline): MNHNS, SASEGT.

In DNA form, the CDR3 reads TGTGCCAGCAGTGGTGGACAGGGGCGCTATGGCTACACCTTC. Its protein product is CASSGGQGRYGYTF. The chain carries TRBV11-1 and TRBJ1-2; 9 bases align to TRBD1. Germline values: CDR1 SGHAT, CDR2 FQDESV (reference sequence). The CDR3 is 14 residues long. The trim removed 6 bases at V and 4 bases at J, leaving 6 bases unmatched. The full variable domain, with the rest looked up from reference TRBV11-1 and TRBJ1-2, is EAEVAQSPRYKITEKSQAVAFWCDPISGHATLYWYRQILGQGPELLVQFQDESVVDDSQLPKDRFSAERLKGVDSTLKIQPAELGDSAMYLCASSGGQGRYGYTFGSGTRLTVV.

The chain joins TRBV11-3 to TRBJ2-1; 12 positions agree with TRBD2. Unmatched junction bases numbered 4, after V lost 5 bases and J lost 5 bases. CDR3 length equals 15 residues. Germline lookup yields CDR1 SGHNT and CDR2 YENEEA. CDR3 loop: CASSPSGGAHNEQFF. CDR3 in DNA: TGTGCCAGCAGCCCTAGCGGGGGGGCCCACAATGAGCAGTTCTTC.

The CDR3 nucleotides read TGTGCCAGCAGGATGACGGGACAAGGGGCTTTCTTT. Amino acid sequence: CASRMTGQGAFF. The chain uses TRBV7-2 and TRBJ1-1; D is possibly TRBD1 (6 bases). CDR3 length: 12 residues. Germline CDR1 SGHTA, CDR2 FQGNSA. V dropped 6 bases and J dropped 11 bases, with 16 bases sitting between them.